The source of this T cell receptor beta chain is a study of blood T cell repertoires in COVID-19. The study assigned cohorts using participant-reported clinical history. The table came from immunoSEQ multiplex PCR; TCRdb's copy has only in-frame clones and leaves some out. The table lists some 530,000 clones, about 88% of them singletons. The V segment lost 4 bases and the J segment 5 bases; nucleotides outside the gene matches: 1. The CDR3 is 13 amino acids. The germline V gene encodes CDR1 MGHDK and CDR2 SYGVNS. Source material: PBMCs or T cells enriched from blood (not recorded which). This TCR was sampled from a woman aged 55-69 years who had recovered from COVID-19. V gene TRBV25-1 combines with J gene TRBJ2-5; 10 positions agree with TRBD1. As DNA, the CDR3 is TGTGCCAGCAGTGGACAGGGGGCTGAGACCCAGTACTTC. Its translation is CASSGQGAETQYF. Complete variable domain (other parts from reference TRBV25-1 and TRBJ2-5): EADIYQTPRYLVIGTGKKITLECSQTMGHDKMYWYQQDPGMELHLIHYSYGVNSTEKGDLSSESTVSRIRTEHFPLTLESARPSHTSQYLCASSGQGAETQYFGPGTRLLVL.